One sample yielded the 25 T cell receptor beta chains listed below, sequenced in a study of blood T cell repertoires in COVID-19. Assay used: immunoSEQ multiplex PCR; TCRdb lists only in-frame clones, some missing. The data show about 400,000 clones, approximately 88% seen once. Sequenced material: PBMCs or T cells enriched from blood (not recorded which). The receptors were sampled from a woman aged 35 to 49 with acute COVID-19.

The table lists this clone with a count of one. The rearrangement uses TRBV5-1 and TRBJ2-7; tentative D call: TRBD1 (5 bases). V lost 0 bases, J lost 3 bases, and 13 bases lay in between. Germline V gives CDR1 SGHRS, CDR2 YFSETQ. This CDR3 has 15 residues. CDR3 sequence: CASSLAAGQIYEQYF. For the CDR3, the DNA is TGCGCCAGCAGCTTGGCGGCAGGACAAATCTACGAGCAGTACTTC.

The V and J genes are TRBV13 and TRBJ1-2, with TRBD1 as a possible D gene (6 bases). The V gene lost 5 bases and the J gene lost 4 bases, with 11 bases spanning the gap. There are 13 residues in the CDR3. Germline V gives CDR1 PRHDT, CDR2 FYEKMQ (reference sequence). CDR3 nucleotide sequence: TGTGCCAGCAGCAGTACAGGGTCCTATGGCTACACCTTC. Protein: CASSSTGSYGYTF.

This chain joins TRBV24-1 and TRBJ2-3; D might be TRBD2 (5 bases). The V end lost 3 bases, the J end lost 5 bases, and 14 bases lay between the germline ends. Germline values: CDR1 KGHDR, CDR2 SFDVKD. CDR3 length: 15 amino acids. Written as DNA, the CDR3 is TGTGCCACCAGTGATCCGGGAAGTGGGAAAGATACGCAGTATTTT. The encoded protein is CATSDPGSGKDTQYF.

This rearrangement joins TRBV6-5 to TRBJ1-2; 8 bases match TRBD1. The CDR3 extends over 13 amino acids. Germline trimming cut 2 bases from V and 8 bases from J; bases unmatched to any gene: 4. The V gene's germline CDR1 is MNHEY and CDR2 SVGAGI. The CDR3 coding sequence is TGTGCCAGCAGTTACGCCAGGGGGCGAGGCTACACCTTC. Translating gives CASSYARGRGYTF.

This chain uses TRBV6-4 with TRBJ2-1, with unresolved D. V gave up 5 bases and J gave up 5 bases, with 10 bases separating them. The germline gives CDR1 MRHNA, CDR2 SNTAGT. The CDR3 contains 13 residues. CDR3 region: CASSIRVNNEQFF. The CDR3, as DNA: TGTGCCAGCAGTATACGGGTTAACAATGAGCAGTTCTTC.

The CDR3 spells CASRRSPTGDEQYF. The CDR3 DNA sequence: TGTGCCAGCAGAAGATCCCCTACAGGGGACGAGCAGTACTTC. This chain connects TRBV6-5 to TRBJ2-7; 7 bases are a match to TRBD1. Trimming removed 6 bases from V and 5 bases from J; junction bases left unmatched: 10. Germline values: CDR1 MNHEY, CDR2 SVGAGI. The CDR3 covers 14 residues.

The genes are TRBV29-1 and TRBJ1-2, with D possibly matching TRBD1 (6 bases). From germline, CDR1 is SQVTM and CDR2 ANQGSEA. V was trimmed by 0 bases and J by 1 base, leaving 12 bases between them. There are 15 residues in the CDR3. The DNA of the CDR3 is TGCAGCGTTGAAGATCTTCAAGGGGGTAACTATGGCTACACCTTC. This gives the protein CSVEDLQGGNYGYTF. Full variable domain (outside the CDR3, taken from reference TRBV29-1 and TRBJ1-2): SAVISQKPSRDICQRGTSLTIQCQVDSQVTMMFWYRQQPGQSLTLIATANQGSEATYESGFVIDKFPISRPNLTFSTLTVSNMSPEDSSIYLCSVEDLQGGNYGYTFGSGTRLTVV.

The chain employs TRBV19 and TRBJ2-2, with D perhaps TRBD1 (6 bases). CDR1 and CDR2 (germline): LNHDA, SQIVND (reference sequence). The CDR3 length is 15 residues. V dropped 4 bases and J dropped 5 bases, with 14 bases sitting between them. The CDR3 bases are TGTGCCAGTAGTAACTGGGTCAGGGGAACCGGGGAGCTGTTTTTT. This gives the protein CASSNWVRGTGELFF.

The chain recombines TRBV3-1 (or the pseudogene TRBV3-2) with TRBJ1-1; a possible D gene is TRBD1 (6 bases). The CDR3 is 14 amino acids. Trimming shortened V by 0 bases and J by 1 base, and 6 bases separated the two germline ends. The germline V gene encodes CDR1 LGHDT and CDR2 YNNKEL (reference sequence). DNA for the CDR3: TGTGCCAGCAGCCAAGAGGGGGCGAACACTGAAGCTTTCTTT. It codes for CASSQEGANTEAFF.

The rearrangement joins TRBV2 to TRBJ1-6; D is perhaps TRBD1 (5 bases). The germline CDR1 and CDR2 sequences are SNHLY and FYNNEI. V dropped 4 bases and J dropped 1 base, with 5 bases sitting between them. This CDR3 contains 14 residues. Here the CDR3 DNA reads TGTGCCAGCAGTGGACAGTCCTATAATTCACCCCTCCACTTT. Translated, it gives CASSGQSYNSPLHF.

The table lists this clone with a few counts. This chain links TRBV2 with TRBJ1-2; tentative D call: TRBD1 (5 bases). CDR3 length: 14 amino acids. Deletions cut 2 bases from V and 5 bases from J, with 12 bases between. Per the germline V gene, CDR1 is SNHLY and CDR2 is FYNNEI. CDR3 residues: CASSEIGGRYGYTF. Here the CDR3 DNA reads TGTGCCAGCAGTGAAATCGGGGGAAGGTATGGCTACACCTTC.

The rearrangement links TRBV14 to TRBJ2-1; 7 nucleotides line up with TRBD2. CDR3 length: 19 residues. Germline CDR1 reads SGHDN; CDR2 reads FVKESK. J gave up 0 bases and V 2 bases, and 13 bases lay outside the gene matches. CDR3 DNA: TGTGCCAGCAGCCAAAGGAGGCGCCGGGGAGGGAGCTCCTACAATGAGCAGTTCTTC. It encodes CASSQRRRRGGSSYNEQFF.

The sample holds many counts of this clone. The J gene is TRBJ1-2, the V gene TRBV5-8; 8 bases agree with TRBD1. CDR3 length: 14 amino acids. Per the germline V gene, CDR1 is SGHTS and CDR2 is YDEGEE. V dropped 0 bases and J dropped 3; count of bases not matched to a gene: 1. DNA of the CDR3: TGTGCCAGCAGCTTGGCAGGGGGCGACTATGGCTACACCTTC. Its translation is CASSLAGGDYGYTF.

The chain is built from TRBV6-5 and TRBJ2-5; tentative D call: TRBD2 (6 bases). Between the trimmed V and J ends, which lost 5 bases and 5 bases, there was a span of 15 bases. CDR1 MNHEY and CDR2 SVGAGI come from the germline V gene. This CDR3 contains 14 residues. The CDR3 nucleotides are TGTGCCAGCAGTCCTTCACTAGCTCTCGAGACCCAGTACTTC. This translates into CASSPSLALETQYF.

This chain joins TRBV18 and TRBJ2-3; no reliable D call. The CDR3 contains 14 residues. Per the germline V gene, CDR1 is KGHSH and CDR2 is LQKENI. V was clipped by 2 bases and J by 2 bases, with 8 bases between them. The CDR3 is CASSPEVSTDTQYF. For the CDR3, the DNA is TGTGCCAGCTCACCAGAGGTATCCACAGATACGCAGTATTTT.

This clone showed up just a few times. V gene TRBV12-5 combines with J gene TRBJ2-1; the match to TRBD2 covers 13 bases. The CDR3 is 19 amino acids. Germline V gives CDR1 LGHNT, CDR2 FRNRAP. After removal of 0 bases from V and 4 bases from J, the junction contained 9 bases not matched to a gene. The CDR3 coding sequence is TGTGCTAGTGGTTTGGTAGAGCCGGGACTAGCGGGGCCTTACAATGAGCAGTTCTTC. This sequence encodes CASGLVEPGLAGPYNEQFF.

This chain joins TRBV19 and TRBJ1-5; D call uncertain. Deletions cut 7 bases from V and 7 bases from J, with 14 bases between. Germline-derived CDR1 and CDR2 are LNHDA and SQIVND (reference sequence). CDR3 size: 13 residues. The CDR3 coding sequence is TGTGCCAGTACGAGTCGAGGCGACCAGCCCCAGCATTTT. Translating it yields CASTSRGDQPQHF.

The CDR3: CAWSVPRHPASYGYTF. CDR3 sequence (DNA): TGTGCCTGGAGTGTACCCCGACACCCCGCGAGCTATGGCTACACCTTC. The chain is built from TRBV30 and TRBJ1-2; no reliable D call. This CDR3 contains 16 residues. Germline assignment: CDR1 GTSNPN and CDR2 SVGIG (reference sequence). The V end was cut by 0 bases, the J end by 4 bases, with 18 bases between.

This clone has just one count. The chain has TRBV11-2 and TRBJ1-5, with D unclear. The ends were cut back, 1 base at V and 0 bases at J, with 7 bases in the middle. The CDR3 totals 15 residues. From germline, CDR1 is SGHAT and CDR2 FQNNGV. As DNA, the CDR3 is TGTGCCAGCAGCTTAGCCGGGAATAGCAATCAGCCCCAGCATTTT. Its protein is CASSLAGNSNQPQHF.

The chain couples TRBV10-3 to TRBJ2-1; 12 bases match TRBD2. This CDR3 is built from 15 residues. Germline V gene lookup returns CDR1 ENHRY and CDR2 SYGVKD. Unmatched junction bases numbered 6, after V lost 6 bases and J lost 6 bases. CDR3 loop: CAISLGLAGLNEQFF. Written as DNA, the CDR3 is TGTGCCATCAGCCTTGGACTAGCGGGGCTCAATGAGCAGTTCTTC.

This chain joins TRBV3-1 (or the pseudogene TRBV3-2) and TRBJ1-4, with 8 bases aligning to TRBD1. Germline CDR1 reads LGHDT; CDR2 reads YNNKEL (reference sequence). The CDR3 is made up of 16 amino acids. V lost 3 bases, J lost 4 bases, and 7 bases stayed unmatched. In DNA, the CDR3 is TGTGCCAGCAGCCAGATGGCGGACAGGGATAATGAAAAACTGTTTTTT. It specifies CASSQMADRDNEKLFF.

This clone was counted a single time. The chain carries TRBV5-4 and TRBJ2-7, with a tentative D call TRBD1 (5 bases). Germline V gives CDR1 SGHNT, CDR2 YYREEE (reference sequence). V lost 4 bases, J lost 5 bases, and 13 bases lay in between. The CDR3 consists of 13 residues. Written as DNA, the CDR3 is TGTGCCAGCAGCCCCCCAGGGAACCACGAGCAGTACTTC. Translated: CASSPPGNHEQYF.

The chain couples TRBV5-1 to TRBJ1-4; D call uncertain. V lost 1 base, J lost 6 bases, and 10 bases lay in between. Germline loops: CDR1 SGHRS, CDR2 YFSETQ. The CDR3 extends over 14 amino acids. The DNA for the CDR3 is TGCGCCAGCAGCTTGTCAGGAACGGATGAAAAACTGTTTTTT. Protein sequence: CASSLSGTDEKLFF.

This clone was seen ten or more times. The V and J genes are TRBV15 and TRBJ2-2, with 10 bases matching TRBD2. V shed 8 bases, J shed 4 bases, and the junction held 10 bases outside the gene matches. The germline CDR1 and CDR2 sequences are LNHNV and YYDKDF (reference sequence). This CDR3 has 16 residues. CDR3 sequence (DNA): TGTGCCACCCAGGCCGACAGCGGGGGGGGCACCGGGGAGCTGTTTTTT. Translation: CATQADSGGGTGELFF.

The V and J genes are TRBV11-2 and TRBJ1-1, with D unclear. CDR1 and CDR2 from the germline V gene are SGHAT and FQNNGV. This CDR3 contains 14 residues. With 1 base removed from V and 3 bases from J, the gap between germline ends came to 9 bases. This CDR3 reads CASSLAGVYTEAFF. Written as DNA, the CDR3 is TGTGCCAGCAGCTTAGCCGGGGTCTACACTGAAGCTTTCTTT. Looking up the rest from reference TRBV11-2 and TRBJ1-1 gives the full variable domain: EAGVAQSPRYKIIEKRQSVAFWCNPISGHATLYWYQQILGQGPKLLIQFQNNGVVDDSQLPKDRFSAERLKGVDSTLKIQPAKLEDSAVYLCASSLAGVYTEAFFGQGTRLTVV.